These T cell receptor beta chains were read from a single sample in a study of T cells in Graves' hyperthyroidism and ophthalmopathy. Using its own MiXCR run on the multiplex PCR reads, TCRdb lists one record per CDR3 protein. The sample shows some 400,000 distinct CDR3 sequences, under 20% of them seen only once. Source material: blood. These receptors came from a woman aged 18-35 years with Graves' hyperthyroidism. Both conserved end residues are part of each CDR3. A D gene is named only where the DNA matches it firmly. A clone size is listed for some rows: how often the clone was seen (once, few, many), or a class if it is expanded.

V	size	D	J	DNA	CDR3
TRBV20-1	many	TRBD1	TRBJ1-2	TGCAGTGCTAGGACAGGGGGCAGTGGCTACACCTTC	CSARTGGSGYTF
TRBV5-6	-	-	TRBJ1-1	TGTGCCAGCAGCTTGTTCGGGGGGCGGAATACGAACACTGAAGCTTTCTTT	CASSLFGGRNTNTEAFF
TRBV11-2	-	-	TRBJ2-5	TGTGCCAGCAGCTTAGCGGGGAGCGTGGAGACCCAGTACTTC	CASSLAGSVETQYF
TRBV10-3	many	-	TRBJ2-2	TGTGCCATCTTAGACGAAGGTCGGAACACCGGGGAGCTGTTTTTT	CAILDEGRNTGELFF
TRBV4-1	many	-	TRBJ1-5	TGCGCCAGCAGCCAAACTCTGGGCAATCAGCCCCAGCATTTT	CASSQTLGNQPQHF
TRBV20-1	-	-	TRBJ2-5	TGCAGTGCTAGTCCCGGGAACGAGACCCAGTACTTC	CSASPGNETQYF
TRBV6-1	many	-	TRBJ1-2	TGTGCCAGCGGCCTTCCGGGGGGGCTAAGAGGCTACACCTTC	CASGLPGGLRGYTF
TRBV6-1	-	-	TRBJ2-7	TGTGCCACCTCCTGGGACCTAGGGCCCTACGAGCAGTACTTC	CATSWDLGPYEQYF
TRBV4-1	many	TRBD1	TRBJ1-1	TGCGCCAGCAGCCAAGATCGGGGGGACAGGAGGACTTTCTTT	CASSQDRGDRRTFF
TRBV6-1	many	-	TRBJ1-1	TGTGCCAGCACCCTCTGGACCGCCAGGGAGGGGAACACTGAAGCTTTCTTT	CASTLWTAREGNTEAFF
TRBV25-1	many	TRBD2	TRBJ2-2	TGTGCCAGCAGCGGGGGGGCAGAAACCGGGGAGCTGTTTTTT	CASSGGAETGELFF
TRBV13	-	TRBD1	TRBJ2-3	TGTGCCAGCAGCCCGGGACAGGGGGCAATGACAGATACGCAGTATTTT	CASSPGQGAMTDTQYF
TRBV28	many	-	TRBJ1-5	TGTGCCAGCAGACAGGGAGGTCAGCCCCAGCATTTT	CASRQGGQPQHF
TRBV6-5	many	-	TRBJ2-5	TGTGCCAGCAGTCACGGACAGACTCAAGAGACCCAGTACTTC	CASSHGQTQETQYF
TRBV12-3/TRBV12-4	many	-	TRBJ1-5	TGTGCCAGCAGTCCCGACTATCAGCCCCAGCATTTT	CASSPDYQPQHF
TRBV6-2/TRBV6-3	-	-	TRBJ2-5	TGTGCCAGCATCGCAAGGGACTCGATCCGCAGGACCCAGTACTTC	CASIARDSIRRTQYF
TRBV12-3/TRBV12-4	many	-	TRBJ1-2	TGTGCCAGCAGTTTGTTCGGCGACTGGGGCTACACCTTC	CASSLFGDWGYTF
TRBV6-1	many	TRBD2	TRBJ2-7	TGTGCCAGCAATGTAGCGGGGTGGGAGCAGTACTTC	CASNVAGWEQYF
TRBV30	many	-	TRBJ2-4	TGTGCCTGGAGTGTTCTAGCCAAAAACATTCAGTACTTC	CAWSVLAKNIQYF
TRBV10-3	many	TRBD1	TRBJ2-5	TGTGCCATCAGTTCGGGACAGGGGGCCTCAAAGGGAGAGACCCAGTACTTC	CAISSGQGASKGETQYF
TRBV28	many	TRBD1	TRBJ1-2	TGTGCCAGCAGTTATACCAGGACAGGGGGCATGAGTAATGGCTACACCTTC	CASSYTRTGGMSNGYTF
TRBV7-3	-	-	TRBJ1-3	TGTGCCAGCAGCTTATACGGTGGAAACACCATATATTTT	CASSLYGGNTIYF
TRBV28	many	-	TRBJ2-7	TGTGCCAGCAGTTTGGAGACATTGACCTACGAGCAGTACTTC	CASSLETLTYEQYF
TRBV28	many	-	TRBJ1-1	TGTGCCAGCAGTTTTGGGACCGGCAGGGAGGACACTGAAGCTTTCTTT	CASSFGTGREDTEAFF
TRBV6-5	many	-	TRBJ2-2	TGTGCCAGCAGTTACTCGATCACAGCGAACACCGGGGAGCTGTTTTTT	CASSYSITANTGELFF
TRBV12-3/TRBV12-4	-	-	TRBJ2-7	TGTGCCAGCAGTTTAGGGGCAGGGCGCGAGCAGTACTTC	CASSLGAGREQYF
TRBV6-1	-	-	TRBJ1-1	TGTGCCAGCAGAACCTTGACAGTGAACACTGAAGCTTTCTTT	CASRTLTVNTEAFF